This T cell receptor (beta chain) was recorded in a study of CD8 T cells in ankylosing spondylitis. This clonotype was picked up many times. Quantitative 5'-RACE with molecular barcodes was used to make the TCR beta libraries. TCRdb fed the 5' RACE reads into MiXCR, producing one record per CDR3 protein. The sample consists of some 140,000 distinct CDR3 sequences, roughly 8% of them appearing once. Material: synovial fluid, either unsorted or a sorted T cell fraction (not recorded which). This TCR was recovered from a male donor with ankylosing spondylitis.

The CDR3 region is CASSPPGSGWEKLFF. DNA for the CDR3: TGTGCCAGCAGCCCCCCCGGATCAGGCTGGGAAAAACTGTTTTTT. The chain carries TRBV4-2 and TRBJ1-4; the D is unclear. This CDR3 is built from 15 residues. The V end lost 4 bases, the J end lost 8 bases, and 17 bases lay between the germline ends. Germline values: CDR1 LGHNA, CDR2 YNFKEQ.